This TCR beta chain stems from a study of T cells expressing NK-cell markers. As for the study in general: HCMV seropositivity characterized most of the eight sequenced donors, and seronegativity one. Whole-study findings and limits: Unclear, still, was the HCMV specificity of the expanded NKG2C+ T cell clones. Dominant NKG2C+ clonotypes accounted for about 1.0-8% of CD8+ T cells in a handful of donors.

This CDR3 comprises 13 residues. Germline V gene lookup returns CDR1 SNHLY and CDR2 FYNNEI. TCR beta cDNA was made by 5'RACE template switching with UMIs. After re-calling the 5' RACE reads, TCRdb lists one entry per CDR3 protein, DNA absent. The data include roughly 430,000 distinct CDR3 sequences; the top ten clones carry about 7.1%. Of note for this clonotype: Its antigen remains unknown.

The V and J genes are TRBV2 and TRBJ1-6; TCRdb designates TRBD1, a call that cannot be tested without DNA. This receptor was identified in a woman between 18 and 69 years old in good health. The specimen sequenced was blood T cells: a sorted CD56 or NKG2C T cell subset, CD4+ or CD8+ T cells, or bulk PBMC T cells (not recorded which). CDR3 region: CASIGQGDSPLHF.